These 15 T cell receptor beta chains came from one sample sequenced in a study of T cell changes during pregnancy in multiple sclerosis. Clones were sequenced by immunoSEQ multiplex PCR, and TCRdb holds only the in-frame ones, with some missing. The table has approximately 90,000 clones, around 94% seen once. The specimen was peripheral blood, collected after pregnancy. The receptor source for this set is a female donor with multiple sclerosis, enrolled in a pregnancy study.

CDR3 region: CASSSWTSGAWEQYF. The CDR3, as DNA: TGTGCCAGCAGTTCTTGGACTAGCGGGGCTTGGGAGCAGTACTTC. The chain couples TRBV27 to TRBJ2-7; the match to TRBD2 covers 12 bases. Per the germline V gene, CDR1 is MNHEY and CDR2 is SMNVEV (reference sequence). The V and J ends lost 4 bases and 7 bases, in that order; junction bases with no gene match: 8. The CDR3 runs 15 residues.

V and J are TRBV4-2 and TRBJ2-3; weak D call: TRBD2 (5 bases). The CDR3 totals 15 residues. Trimming removed 0 bases at V and 2 bases at J, with 9 bases between. In germline, CDR1 is LGHNA, CDR2 YNFKEQ. CDR3 nucleotides: TGTGCCAGCAGCCAAGAGAGGGCTAACACAGATACGCAGTATTTT. Amino acid sequence: CASSQERANTDTQYF.

This clone appeared once. The J gene is TRBJ2-5, the V gene TRBV5-1, with 10 bases aligning to TRBD2. Germline V gives CDR1 SGHRS, CDR2 YFSETQ. V was clipped by 0 bases and J by 4 bases; unmatched bases: 6. The CDR3 has 16 residues. The CDR3 sequence: CASSLELAGEGETQYF. As DNA, the CDR3 is TGCGCCAGCAGCTTGGAGCTAGCGGGAGAGGGAGAGACCCAGTACTTC.

This rearrangement joins TRBV11-2 to TRBJ1-4; 9 nucleotides align to TRBD1. The V gene end was trimmed by 6 bases and the J gene end by 8 bases; junction bases not matched to a gene: 16. Germline CDR1 is SGHAT and CDR2 is FQNNGV. The CDR3 sequence is 17 residues long. The CDR3 nucleotides are TGTGCCAGCAGTCCCAACCTATTACAGGGGGCCGTGGAAAAACTGTTTTTT. It encodes CASSPNLLQGAVEKLFF.

The chain links TRBV6-5 to TRBJ2-3; TRBD2 is a possible D gene (6 bases). CDR1 and CDR2 (germline): MNHEY, SVGAGI. The CDR3 is 16 residues long. With 0 bases removed from V and 1 base from J, the gap between germline ends came to 11 bases. The CDR3 is CASSYSGSGGTDTQYF. The CDR3 DNA reads as TGTGCCAGCAGTTACTCTGGGTCGGGAGGCACAGATACGCAGTATTTT.

This clone was seen only once. V gene TRBV2 combines with J gene TRBJ2-6; 7 nucleotides agree with TRBD2. Germline lookup yields CDR1 SNHLY and CDR2 FYNNEI. This CDR3 has 16 residues. V shed 6 bases and J 4 bases; nucleotides not matched to a gene: 9. The CDR3, as DNA: TGTGCCAGCAGCGGCTGGGGGGGACGGGGGGCCAACGTCCTGACTTTC. Encoded protein: CASSGWGGRGANVLTF.

The gene calls are TRBV7-2 and TRBJ1-1; 8 bases map to TRBD1. This CDR3 spans 17 amino acids. Per germline, CDR1 SGHTA and CDR2 FQGNSA. J lost 4 bases, V lost 3 bases, and 13 bases had no gene match. The CDR3 sequence is CASSLSGQGAGFTEAFF. The CDR3 DNA reads TGTGCCAGCAGCTTGAGTGGCCAGGGGGCTGGGTTCACTGAAGCTTTCTTT. Full variable domain (outside the CDR3, taken from reference TRBV7-2 and TRBJ1-1): GAGVSQSPSNKVTEKGKDVELRCDPISGHTALYWYRQSLGQGLEFLIYFQGNSAPDKSGLPSDRFSAERTGGSVSTLTIQRTQQEDSAVYLCASSLSGQGAGFTEAFFGQGTRLTVV.

In DNA, the CDR3 is TGTGCCAGCAGCCCGAAGCGGACAGGGGGGGATACGCAGTATTTT. This encodes CASSPKRTGGDTQYF. J is TRBJ2-3 and V is TRBV7-8; 10 bases match TRBD1. The CDR3 contains 15 residues. Trimming removed 5 bases from V and 6 bases from J; junction bases left unmatched: 8. The germline V gene has CDR1 SGHVS and CDR2 FQNEAQ.

The rearrangement links TRBV5-1 to TRBJ1-2; 7 nucleotides match TRBD1. Germline CDR1 SGHRS, CDR2 YFSETQ. J lost 5 bases, V lost 4 bases, and 11 bases had no gene match. This CDR3 contains 15 residues. CDR3 DNA: TGCGCCAGCAGCAAGGACAGGCCCACAGGATATGGCTACACCTTC. Encoded protein: CASSKDRPTGYGYTF.

V gene TRBV7-9 combines with J gene TRBJ1-3, with 9 bases fitting TRBD1. The CDR3 runs to 16 residues. V dropped 5 bases and J dropped 2; count of bases not matched to a gene: 7. Germline CDR1 and CDR2: SEHNR and FQNEAQ (reference sequence). In nucleotides, the CDR3 is TGTGCCAGCAGCACCCGACAGGGGGGGCCTGGAAACACCATATATTTT. Translated: CASSTRQGGPGNTIYF.

This sequence joins TRBV11-1 and TRBJ1-2; D is perhaps TRBD1 (5 bases). Trimming took 5 bases from V and 3 from J, leaving 19 bases between them. The length of the CDR3 is 16 residues. Germline V gene data show CDR1 as SGHAT and CDR2 as FQDESV (reference sequence). The CDR3 spells CASSPRGERRDYGYTF. CDR3 nucleotides: TGTGCCAGCAGCCCCCGAGGGGAAAGGAGGGACTATGGCTACACCTTC.

V and J are TRBV28 and TRBJ1-2; TRBD1 is a possible D gene (6 bases). From germline, CDR1 is MDHEN and CDR2 SYDVKM. This CDR3 comprises 15 residues. Trimming shortened V by 6 bases and J by 8 bases, and 22 bases separated the two germline ends. CDR3 region: CASRLPQGALEGYTF. The CDR3 DNA sequence: TGTGCCAGCAGATTACCACAGGGCGCCCTCGAGGGCTACACCTTC.

This chain connects TRBV19 to TRBJ2-1; TRBD2 matches 7 bases. This CDR3 contains 15 residues. V shed 3 bases, J shed 10 bases, and the junction held 12 bases outside the gene matches. Germline CDR1 and CDR2: LNHDA and SQIVND (reference sequence). In nucleotides, the CDR3 is TGTGCCAGTAGTATCCCCCGCGGCGGGAGTGGGGAGCAGTTCTTC. Translation gives CASSIPRGGSGEQFF.

This clone was counted ten times or more. The chain employs TRBV25-1 and TRBJ2-1; tentative D call: TRBD2 (5 bases). Germline loops: CDR1 MGHDK, CDR2 SYGVNS. The CDR3 is made up of 14 amino acids. V lost 4 bases and J 3 bases, leaving 10 bases between the germline ends. The CDR3 is CASSVNGDYNEQFF. DNA of the CDR3: TGTGCCAGCAGTGTCAACGGGGACTACAATGAGCAGTTCTTC.

The rearrangement uses TRBV5-6 and TRBJ1-1; D gene unclear. The V gene lost 4 bases and the J gene lost 1 base, with 8 bases spanning the gap. The CDR3 is 13 amino acids. Germline V gene lookup returns CDR1 SGHDT and CDR2 YYEEEE. CDR3 loop: CASSLAWNTEAFF. CDR3 coding DNA: TGTGCCAGCAGCCTAGCTTGGAACACTGAAGCTTTCTTT.